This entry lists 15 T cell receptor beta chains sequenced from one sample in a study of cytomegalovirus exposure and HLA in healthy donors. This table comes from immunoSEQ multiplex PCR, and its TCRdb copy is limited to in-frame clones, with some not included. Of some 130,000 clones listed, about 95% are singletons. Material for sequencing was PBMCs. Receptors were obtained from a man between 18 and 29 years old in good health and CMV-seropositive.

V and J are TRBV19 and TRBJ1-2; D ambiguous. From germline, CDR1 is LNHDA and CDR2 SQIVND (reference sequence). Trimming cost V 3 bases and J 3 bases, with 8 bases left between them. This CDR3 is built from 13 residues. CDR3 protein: CASSMGQDYGYTF. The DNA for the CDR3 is TGTGCCAGTAGTATGGGTCAGGACTATGGCTACACCTTC. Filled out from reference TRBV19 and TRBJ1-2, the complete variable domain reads DGGITQSPKYLFRKEGQNVTLSCEQNLNHDAMYWYRQDPGQGLRLIYYSQIVNDFQKGDIAEGYSVSREKKESFPLTVTSAQKNPTAFYLCASSMGQDYGYTFGSGTRLTVV.

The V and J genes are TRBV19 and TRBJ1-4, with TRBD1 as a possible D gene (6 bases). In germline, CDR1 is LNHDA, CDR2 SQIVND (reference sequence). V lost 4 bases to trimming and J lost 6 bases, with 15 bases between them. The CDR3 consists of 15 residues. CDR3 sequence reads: CASSTWSGTYEKLFF. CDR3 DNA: TGTGCCAGTAGTACGTGGTCCGGGACATATGAAAAACTGTTTTTT.

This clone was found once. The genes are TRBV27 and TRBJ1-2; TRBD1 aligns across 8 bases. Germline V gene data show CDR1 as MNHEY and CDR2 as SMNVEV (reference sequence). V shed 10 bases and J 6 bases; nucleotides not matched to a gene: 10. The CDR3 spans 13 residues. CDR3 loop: CATRWTGKDGYTF. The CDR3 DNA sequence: TGTGCCACCCGTTGGACAGGGAAAGATGGCTACACCTTC.

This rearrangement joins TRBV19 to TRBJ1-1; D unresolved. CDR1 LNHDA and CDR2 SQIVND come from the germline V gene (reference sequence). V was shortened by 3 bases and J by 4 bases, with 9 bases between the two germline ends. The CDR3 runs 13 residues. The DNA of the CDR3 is TGTGCCAGTAGTATCAGGTATGCCACTGAAGCTTTCTTT. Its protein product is CASSIRYATEAFF.

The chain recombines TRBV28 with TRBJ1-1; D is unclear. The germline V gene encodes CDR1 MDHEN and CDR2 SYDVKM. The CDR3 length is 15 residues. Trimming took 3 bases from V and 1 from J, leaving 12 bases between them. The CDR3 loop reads CASSFVESGNTEAFF. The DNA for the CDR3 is TGTGCCAGCAGTTTCGTAGAATCGGGGAACACTGAAGCTTTCTTT.

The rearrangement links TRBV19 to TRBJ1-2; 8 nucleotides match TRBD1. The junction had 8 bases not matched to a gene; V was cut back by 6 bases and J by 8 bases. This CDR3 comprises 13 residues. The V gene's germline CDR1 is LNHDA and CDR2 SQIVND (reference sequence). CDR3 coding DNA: TGTGCCAGTAGCCATCAGGGGGCGCAAGGCTACACCTTC. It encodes CASSHQGAQGYTF.

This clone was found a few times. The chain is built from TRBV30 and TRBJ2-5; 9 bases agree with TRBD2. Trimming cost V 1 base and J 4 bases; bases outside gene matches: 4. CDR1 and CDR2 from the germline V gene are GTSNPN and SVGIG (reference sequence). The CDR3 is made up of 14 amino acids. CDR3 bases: TGTGCCTGGAGTGACCTAGCGGGAAGAGAGACCCAGTACTTC. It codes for CAWSDLAGRETQYF.

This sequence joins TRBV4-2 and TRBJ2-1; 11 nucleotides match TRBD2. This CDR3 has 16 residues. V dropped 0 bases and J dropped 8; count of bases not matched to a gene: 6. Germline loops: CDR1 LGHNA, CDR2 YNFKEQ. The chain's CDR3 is CASSQDSSGRWDEQFF. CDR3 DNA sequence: TGTGCCAGCAGCCAAGACTCTAGCGGGAGGTGGGATGAGCAGTTCTTC.

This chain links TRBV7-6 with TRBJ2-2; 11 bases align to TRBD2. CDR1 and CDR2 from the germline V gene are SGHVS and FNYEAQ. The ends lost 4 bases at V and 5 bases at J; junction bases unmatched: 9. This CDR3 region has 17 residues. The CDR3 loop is CASSSIAGGPLTGELFF. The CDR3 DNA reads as TGTGCCAGCAGCTCGATAGCGGGAGGGCCCTTAACCGGGGAGCTGTTTTTT.

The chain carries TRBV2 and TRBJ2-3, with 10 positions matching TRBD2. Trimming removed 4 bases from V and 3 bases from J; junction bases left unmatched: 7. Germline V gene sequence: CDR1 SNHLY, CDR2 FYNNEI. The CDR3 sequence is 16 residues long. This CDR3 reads CASSAVAGGSTDTQYF. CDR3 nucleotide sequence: TGTGCCAGCAGTGCGGTAGCGGGAGGTTCAACAGATACGCAGTATTTT.

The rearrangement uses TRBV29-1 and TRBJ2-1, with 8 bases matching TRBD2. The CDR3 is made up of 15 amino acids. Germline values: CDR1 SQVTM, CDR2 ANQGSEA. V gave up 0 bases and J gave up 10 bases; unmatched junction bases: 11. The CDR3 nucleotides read TGCAGCGTTGAAGATCCTACTAGCGGACGGGGAGAGCAGTTCTTC. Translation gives CSVEDPTSGRGEQFF.

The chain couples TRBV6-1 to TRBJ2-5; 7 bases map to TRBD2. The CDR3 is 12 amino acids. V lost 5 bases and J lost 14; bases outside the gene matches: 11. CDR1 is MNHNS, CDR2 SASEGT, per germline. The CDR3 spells CASSPSGGRFYF. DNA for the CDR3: TGTGCCAGCAGTCCCAGCGGCGGGAGATTCTACTTC.

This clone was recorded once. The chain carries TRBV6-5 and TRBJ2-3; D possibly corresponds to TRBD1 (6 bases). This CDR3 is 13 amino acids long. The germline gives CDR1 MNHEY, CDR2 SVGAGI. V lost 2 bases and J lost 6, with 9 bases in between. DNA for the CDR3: TGTGCCAGCAGTTACCAGGGGATGGATACGCAGTATTTT. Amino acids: CASSYQGMDTQYF.

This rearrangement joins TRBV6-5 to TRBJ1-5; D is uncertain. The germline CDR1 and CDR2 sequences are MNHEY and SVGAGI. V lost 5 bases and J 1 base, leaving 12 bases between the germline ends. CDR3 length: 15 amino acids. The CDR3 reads CASSRGPSSNQPQHF. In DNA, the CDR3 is TGTGCCAGCAGTCGCGGGCCCTCAAGCAATCAGCCCCAGCATTTT.

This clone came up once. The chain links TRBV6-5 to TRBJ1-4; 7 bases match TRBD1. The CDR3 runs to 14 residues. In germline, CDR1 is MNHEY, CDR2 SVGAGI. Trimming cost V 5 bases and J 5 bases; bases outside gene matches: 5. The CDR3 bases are TGTGCCAGCAGTCCCGGGACAGAGAATGAAAAACTGTTTTTT. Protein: CASSPGTENEKLFF.